This T cell receptor (beta chain) was retrieved from a study of shared clonotypes between healthy human individuals. Overall study results and limits: Naive subsets generally exceeded memory subsets in estimated richness.

Libraries were prepared by immunoSEQ multiplex PCR; TCRdb keeps only in-frame clonotypes and omits some of them. The sample lists millions of clones; roughly 92% were seen once. From germline, CDR1 is SQVTM and CDR2 ANQGSEA. This CDR3 spans 11 amino acids. Losses at the gene ends were 8 bases for V and 8 bases for J; bases not matched to a gene: 5. Worth noting for this clone: The antigen is not known.

This clonotype was obtained from a man between 18 and 29 years old in good health. The V gene is TRBV29-1, the J gene TRBJ1-2; TRBD1 matches 10 bases. The sample was naive CD4+ T cells sorted from blood. Regarding subset: CD45RA+ positively selected. CDR3 bases: TGCAGCACCGGGACAGGGGACGGCTACACCTTC. This encodes CSTGTGDGYTF.